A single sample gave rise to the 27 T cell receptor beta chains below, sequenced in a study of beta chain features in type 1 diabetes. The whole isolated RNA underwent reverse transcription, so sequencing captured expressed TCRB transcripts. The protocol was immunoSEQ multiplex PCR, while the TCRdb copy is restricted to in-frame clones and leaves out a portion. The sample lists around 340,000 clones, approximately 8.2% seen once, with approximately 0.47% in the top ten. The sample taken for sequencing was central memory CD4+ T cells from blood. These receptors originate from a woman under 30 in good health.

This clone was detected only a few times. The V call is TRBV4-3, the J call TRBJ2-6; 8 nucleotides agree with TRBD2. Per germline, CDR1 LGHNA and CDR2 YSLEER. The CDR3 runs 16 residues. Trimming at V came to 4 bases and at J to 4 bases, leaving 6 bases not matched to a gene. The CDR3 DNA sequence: TGCGCCAGCAGCCCCGGGGGGGGCTGGGGGGCCAACGTCCTGACTTTC. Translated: CASSPGGGWGANVLTF.

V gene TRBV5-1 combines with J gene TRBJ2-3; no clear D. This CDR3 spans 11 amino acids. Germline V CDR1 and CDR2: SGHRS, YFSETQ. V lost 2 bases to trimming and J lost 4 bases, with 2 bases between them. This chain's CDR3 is CASSLSDTQYF. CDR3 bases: TGCGCCAGCAGCTTATCAGATACGCAGTATTTT.

In DNA form, the CDR3 reads TGTGCCAGCAGTGAGTTAGGGACAGGTAGCAATCAGCCCCAGCATTTT. Translation: CASSELGTGSNQPQHF. The chain has TRBV6-1 and TRBJ1-5; the match to TRBD1 covers 8 bases. CDR3 length: 16 amino acids. V shed 3 bases, J shed 0 bases, and the junction held 4 bases outside the gene matches. Per the germline V gene, CDR1 is MNHNS and CDR2 is SASEGT.

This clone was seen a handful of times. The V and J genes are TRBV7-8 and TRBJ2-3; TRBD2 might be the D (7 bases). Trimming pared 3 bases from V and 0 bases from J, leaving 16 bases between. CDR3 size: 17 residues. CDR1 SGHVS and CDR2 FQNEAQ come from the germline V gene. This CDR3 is CASSFRLAGASTDTQYF. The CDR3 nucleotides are TGTGCCAGCAGCTTCCGACTAGCAGGGGCTAGCACAGATACGCAGTATTTT. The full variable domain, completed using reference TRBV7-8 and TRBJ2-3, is GAGVSQSPRYKVAKRGQDVALRCDPISGHVSLFWYQQALGQGPEFLTYFQNEAQLDKSGLPSDRFFAERPEGSVSTLKIQRTQQEDSAVYLCASSFRLAGASTDTQYFGPGTRLTVL.

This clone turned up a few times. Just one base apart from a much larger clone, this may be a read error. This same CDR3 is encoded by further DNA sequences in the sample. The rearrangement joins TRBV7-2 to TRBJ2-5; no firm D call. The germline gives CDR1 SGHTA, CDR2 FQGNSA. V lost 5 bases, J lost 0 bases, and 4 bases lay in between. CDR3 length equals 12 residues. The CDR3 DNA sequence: TGTGCCAGCAGCCTAAACCAAGAGACCCAGTACTTC. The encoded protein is CASSLNQETQYF. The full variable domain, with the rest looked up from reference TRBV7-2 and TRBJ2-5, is GAGVSQSPSNKVTEKGKDVELRCDPISGHTALYWYRQSLGQGLEFLIYFQGNSAPDKSGLPSDRFSAERTGGSVSTLTIQRTQQEDSAVYLCASSLNQETQYFGPGTRLLVL.

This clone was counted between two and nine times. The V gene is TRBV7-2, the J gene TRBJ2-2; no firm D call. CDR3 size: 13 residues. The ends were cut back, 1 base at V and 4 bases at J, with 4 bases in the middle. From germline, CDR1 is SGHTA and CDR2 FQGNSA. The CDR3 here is CASSLGGTGELFF. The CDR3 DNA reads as TGTGCCAGCAGCTTAGGAGGCACCGGGGAGCTGTTTTTT.

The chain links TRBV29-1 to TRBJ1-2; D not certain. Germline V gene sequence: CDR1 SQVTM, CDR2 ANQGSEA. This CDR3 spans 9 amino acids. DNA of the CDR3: TGCACCGACACTTATGGCTACACCTTC. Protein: CTDTYGYTF.

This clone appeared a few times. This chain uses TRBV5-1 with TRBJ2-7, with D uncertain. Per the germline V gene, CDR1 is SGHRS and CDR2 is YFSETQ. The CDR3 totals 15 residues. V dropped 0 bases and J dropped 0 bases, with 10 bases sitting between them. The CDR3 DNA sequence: TGCGCCAGCAGCTTGGCTCTCGCAACCTCCTACGAGCAGTACTTC. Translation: CASSLALATSYEQYF.

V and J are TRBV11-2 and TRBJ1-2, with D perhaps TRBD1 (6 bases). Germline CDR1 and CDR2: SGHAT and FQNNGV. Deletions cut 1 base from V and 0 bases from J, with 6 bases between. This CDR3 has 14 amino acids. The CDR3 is CASSLAGANYGYTF. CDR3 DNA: TGTGCCAGCAGCTTAGCAGGGGCTAACTATGGCTACACCTTC.

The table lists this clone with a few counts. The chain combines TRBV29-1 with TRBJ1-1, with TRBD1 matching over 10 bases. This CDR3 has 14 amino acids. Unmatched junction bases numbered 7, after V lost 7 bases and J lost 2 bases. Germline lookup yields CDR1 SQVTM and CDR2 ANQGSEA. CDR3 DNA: TGCAGCGCCCAACCGACAGGGGGCAACACTGAAGCTTTCTTT. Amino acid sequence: CSAQPTGGNTEAFF.

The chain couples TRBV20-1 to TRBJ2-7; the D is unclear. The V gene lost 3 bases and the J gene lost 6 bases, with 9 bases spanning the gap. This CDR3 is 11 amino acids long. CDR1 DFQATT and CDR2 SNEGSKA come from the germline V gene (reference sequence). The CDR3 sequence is CSASSTREQYF. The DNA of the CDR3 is TGCAGTGCTAGTTCGACGCGCGAGCAGTACTTC.

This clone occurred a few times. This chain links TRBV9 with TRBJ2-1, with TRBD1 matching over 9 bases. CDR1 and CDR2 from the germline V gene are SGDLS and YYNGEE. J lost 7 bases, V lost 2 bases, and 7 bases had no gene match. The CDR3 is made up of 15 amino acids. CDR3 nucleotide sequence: TGTGCCAGCAGCGTTCTGGGACAGGGCAGGAATGAGCAGTTCTTC. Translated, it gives CASSVLGQGRNEQFF. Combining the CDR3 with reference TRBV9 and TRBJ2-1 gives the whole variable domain DSGVTQTPKHLITATGQRVTLRCSPRSGDLSVYWYQQSLDQGLQFLIQYYNGEERAKGNILERFSAQQFPDLHSELNLSSLELGDSALYFCASSVLGQGRNEQFFGPGTRLTVL.

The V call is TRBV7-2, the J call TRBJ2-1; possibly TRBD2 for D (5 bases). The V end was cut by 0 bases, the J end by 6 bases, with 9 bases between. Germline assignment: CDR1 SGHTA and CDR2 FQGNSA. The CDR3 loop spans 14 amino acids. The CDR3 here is CASSLASGINEQFF. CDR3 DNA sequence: TGTGCCAGCAGCTTAGCGTCGGGGATCAATGAGCAGTTCTTC. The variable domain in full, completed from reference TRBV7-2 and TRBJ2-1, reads GAGVSQSPSNKVTEKGKDVELRCDPISGHTALYWYRQSLGQGLEFLIYFQGNSAPDKSGLPSDRFSAERTGGSVSTLTIQRTQQEDSAVYLCASSLASGINEQFFGPGTRLTVL.

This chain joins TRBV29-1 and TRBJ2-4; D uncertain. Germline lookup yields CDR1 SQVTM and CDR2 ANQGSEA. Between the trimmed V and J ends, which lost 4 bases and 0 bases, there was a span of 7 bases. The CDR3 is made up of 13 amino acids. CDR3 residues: CSVAETAKNIQYF. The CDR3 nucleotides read TGCAGCGTTGCAGAGACAGCCAAAAACATTCAGTACTTC.

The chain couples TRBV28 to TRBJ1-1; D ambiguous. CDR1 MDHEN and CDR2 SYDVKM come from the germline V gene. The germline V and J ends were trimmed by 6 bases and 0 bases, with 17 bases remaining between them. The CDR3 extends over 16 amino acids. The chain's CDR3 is CASRFTAWLMNTEAFF. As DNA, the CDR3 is TGTGCCAGCAGGTTTACCGCCTGGCTCATGAACACTGAAGCTTTCTTT.

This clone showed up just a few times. The CDR3 coding sequence is TGCGCCAGCAGGAACTCAGATGGAGAGACCCAGTACTTC. The encoded protein is CASRNSDGETQYF. The rearrangement joins TRBV5-1 to TRBJ2-5; no clear D. CDR1 and CDR2 from the germline V gene are SGHRS and YFSETQ. This CDR3 contains 13 residues. V was cut by 5 bases and J by 4 bases, with 12 bases left in between.

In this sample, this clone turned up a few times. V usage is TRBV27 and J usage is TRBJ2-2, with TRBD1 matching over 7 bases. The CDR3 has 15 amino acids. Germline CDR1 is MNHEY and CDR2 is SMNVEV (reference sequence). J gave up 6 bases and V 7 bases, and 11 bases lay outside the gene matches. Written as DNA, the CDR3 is TGTGCCAGCACCCGGCACCTGCAGGGGGCCGGGGAGCTGTTTTTT. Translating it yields CASTRHLQGAGELFF.

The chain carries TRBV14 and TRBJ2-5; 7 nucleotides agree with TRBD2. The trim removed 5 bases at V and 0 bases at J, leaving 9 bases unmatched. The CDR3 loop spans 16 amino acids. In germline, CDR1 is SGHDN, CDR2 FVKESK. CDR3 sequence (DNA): TGTGCCAGCAGCAGAACTAGCGACCCGTACCAAGAGACCCAGTACTTC. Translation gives CASSRTSDPYQETQYF.

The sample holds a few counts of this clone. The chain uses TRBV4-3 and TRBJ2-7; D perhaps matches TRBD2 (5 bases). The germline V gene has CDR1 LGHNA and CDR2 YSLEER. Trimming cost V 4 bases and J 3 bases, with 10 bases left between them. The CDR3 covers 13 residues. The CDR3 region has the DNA TGCGCCAGCAGCCCCCGAGAGGGCTACGAGCAGTACTTC. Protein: CASSPREGYEQYF.

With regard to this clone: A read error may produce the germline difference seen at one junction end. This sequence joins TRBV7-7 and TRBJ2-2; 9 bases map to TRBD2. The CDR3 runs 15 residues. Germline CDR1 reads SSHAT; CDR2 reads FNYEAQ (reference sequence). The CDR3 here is CASSPGTSRTGELFF. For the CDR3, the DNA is TGTGCTAGCAGCCCCGGGACTAGCAGGACCGGGGAGCTGTTTTTT.

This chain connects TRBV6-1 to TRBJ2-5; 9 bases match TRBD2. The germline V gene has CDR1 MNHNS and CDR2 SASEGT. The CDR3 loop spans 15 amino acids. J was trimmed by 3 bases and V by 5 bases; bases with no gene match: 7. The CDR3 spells CASSWLAGSEETQYF. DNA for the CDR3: TGTGCCAGCAGTTGGCTAGCGGGATCTGAAGAGACCCAGTACTTC.

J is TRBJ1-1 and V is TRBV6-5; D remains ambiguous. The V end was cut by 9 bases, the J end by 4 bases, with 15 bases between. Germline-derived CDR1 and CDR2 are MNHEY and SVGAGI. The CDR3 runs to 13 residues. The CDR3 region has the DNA TGTGCCAGTACCGGGGAGTCGGGCACTGAAGCTTTCTTT. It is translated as CASTGESGTEAFF.

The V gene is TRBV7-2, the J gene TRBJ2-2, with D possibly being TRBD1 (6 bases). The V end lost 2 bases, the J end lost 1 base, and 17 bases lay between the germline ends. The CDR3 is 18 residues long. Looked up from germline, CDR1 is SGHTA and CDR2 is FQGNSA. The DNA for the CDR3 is TGTGCCAGCAGCTTAAGTGGGGCCGGGACACAGAACACCGGGGAGCTGTTTTTT. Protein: CASSLSGAGTQNTGELFF.

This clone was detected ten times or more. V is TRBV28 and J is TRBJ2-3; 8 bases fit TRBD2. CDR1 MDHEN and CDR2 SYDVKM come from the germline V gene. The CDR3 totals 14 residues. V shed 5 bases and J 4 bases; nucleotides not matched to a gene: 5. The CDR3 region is CASSPAGAADTQYF. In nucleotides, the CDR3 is TGTGCCAGCAGTCCAGCGGGAGCAGCAGATACGCAGTATTTT.

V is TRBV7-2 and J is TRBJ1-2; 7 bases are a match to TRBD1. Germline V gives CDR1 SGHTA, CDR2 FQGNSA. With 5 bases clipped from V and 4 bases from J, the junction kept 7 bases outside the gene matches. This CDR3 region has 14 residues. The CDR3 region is CASSLGQSPYGYTF. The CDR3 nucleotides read TGTGCCAGCAGCCTGGGACAGAGTCCCTATGGCTACACCTTC.

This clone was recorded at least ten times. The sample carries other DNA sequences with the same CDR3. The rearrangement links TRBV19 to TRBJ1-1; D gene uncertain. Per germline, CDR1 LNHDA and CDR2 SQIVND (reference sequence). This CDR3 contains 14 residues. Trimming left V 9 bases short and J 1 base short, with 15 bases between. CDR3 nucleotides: TGTGCCAGCTCATTGGTTACAAGGAACACTGAAGCTTTCTTT. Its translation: CASSLVTRNTEAFF.

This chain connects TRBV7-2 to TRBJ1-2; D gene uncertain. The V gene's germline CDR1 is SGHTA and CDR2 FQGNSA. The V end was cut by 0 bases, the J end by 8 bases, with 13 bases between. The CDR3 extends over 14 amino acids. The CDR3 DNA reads TGTGCCAGCAGCTTAGCTCGGACGGCAGAAGGCTACACCTTC. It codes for CASSLARTAEGYTF. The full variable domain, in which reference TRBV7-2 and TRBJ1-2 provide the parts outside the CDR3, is GAGVSQSPSNKVTEKGKDVELRCDPISGHTALYWYRQSLGQGLEFLIYFQGNSAPDKSGLPSDRFSAERTGGSVSTLTIQRTQQEDSAVYLCASSLARTAEGYTFGSGTRLTVV.